One sample yielded the 31 T cell receptor beta chains listed below, sequenced in a study of control samples from healthy donors and cancer patients. Some clones are missing from TCRdb's copy, which holds only in-frame ones; the method was immunoSEQ multiplex PCR. In the table there are roughly 150,000 clones, approximately 91% of which are singletons. Source material: blood. Receptor source: a man aged 25-40 years in good health.

This clone appeared a single time. V is TRBV9 and J is TRBJ2-1; D gene unclear. The CDR3 spans 16 residues. V lost 0 bases, J lost 0 bases, and 10 bases lay in between. Looked up from germline, CDR1 is SGDLS and CDR2 is YYNGEE. The CDR3 DNA follows: TGTGCCAGCAGCGTAGCTGGGGTGGTCTCCTACAATGAGCAGTTCTTC. The encoded protein is CASSVAGVVSYNEQFF.

This clone was seen only a few times. The chain is built from TRBV5-5 and TRBJ1-2; D uncertain. CDR3 length: 13 amino acids. From germline, CDR1 is SGHKS and CDR2 YYEKEE (reference sequence). V lost 0 bases to trimming and J lost 6 bases, with 9 bases between them. The chain's CDR3 is CASSLGAENGYTF. In DNA, the CDR3 is TGTGCCAGCAGCTTGGGGGCGGAAAATGGCTACACCTTC.

The chain uses TRBV7-9 and TRBJ2-2; 7 bases fit TRBD1. CDR1 is SEHNR, CDR2 FQNEAQ, per germline (reference sequence). CDR3 length: 16 residues. Losses at the gene ends were 6 bases for V and 4 bases for J; bases not matched to a gene: 11. The CDR3 region is CASRLRQGEPTGELFF. In nucleotides, the CDR3 is TGTGCCAGCAGACTCCGACAGGGAGAACCCACCGGGGAGCTGTTTTTT.

This clone has just a few counts. The same CDR3 is also encoded by other DNA sequences in this sample. V gene TRBV4-3 combines with J gene TRBJ2-1, with a tentative D call TRBD2 (7 bases). The CDR3 has 13 amino acids. The V gene's germline CDR1 is LGHNA and CDR2 YSLEER. Deletions cut 11 bases from V and 9 bases from J, with 20 bases between. CDR3 region: CAPGAGERVEQFF. The CDR3 DNA reads as TGCGCCCCAGGGGCGGGGGAAAGGGTTGAGCAGTTCTTC.

The genes are TRBV7-2 and TRBJ2-3; D uncertain. The CDR3 loop spans 14 amino acids. V lost 2 bases and J lost 2, with 8 bases in between. In germline, CDR1 is SGHTA, CDR2 FQGNSA. CDR3 loop: CASSLTAFTDTQYF. The CDR3 bases are TGTGCCAGCAGCTTAACAGCGTTCACAGATACGCAGTATTTT.

J is TRBJ2-1 and V is TRBV19, with TRBD2 matching over 9 bases. This CDR3 comprises 12 residues. From germline, CDR1 is LNHDA and CDR2 SQIVND (reference sequence). The CDR3 spells CEREALGREQFF. DNA of the CDR3: TGTGAGCGGGAGGCACTGGGGAGAGAGCAGTTCTTC.

The V gene is TRBV7-3, the J gene TRBJ2-2; TRBD1 aligns across 8 bases. The germline CDR1 and CDR2 sequences are SGHTA and FQGTGA. The CDR3 sequence is 15 residues long. Trimming took 3 bases from V and 5 from J; bases not matched to a gene: 5. This CDR3 is CASSLTGAGTGELFF. As DNA, the CDR3 is TGTGCCAGCAGCTTGACAGGGGCCGGAACCGGGGAGCTGTTTTTT.

The chain links TRBV11-2 to TRBJ2-7; D is possibly TRBD1 or TRBD2 (5 bases each). The CDR3 contains 16 residues. The ends were cut back, 5 bases at V and 0 bases at J, with 17 bases in the middle. Germline V CDR1 and CDR2: SGHAT, FQNNGV. CDR3 amino acids: CASSPAVGTLSYEQYF. CDR3 sequence (DNA): TGTGCCAGCAGCCCGGCGGTCGGGACCCTCTCCTACGAGCAGTACTTC.

The V call is TRBV9, the J call TRBJ1-4; D gene unclear. The CDR3 is 18 residues long. Looked up from germline, CDR1 is SGDLS and CDR2 is YYNGEE. Trimming pared 3 bases from V and 0 bases from J, leaving 18 bases between. Here the CDR3 reads CASSARESMVATNEKLFF. DNA of the CDR3: TGTGCCAGCAGCGCCCGGGAATCCATGGTTGCAACTAATGAAAAACTGTTTTTT.

This clone was counted a few times. The chain recombines TRBV4-3 with TRBJ1-5, with no clear D. Germline values: CDR1 LGHNA, CDR2 YSLEER. The V end was cut by 0 bases, the J end by 6 bases, with 6 bases between. The CDR3 has 13 amino acids. This CDR3 reads CASSQDFSQPQHF. In nucleotides, the CDR3 is TGCGCCAGCAGCCAAGATTTTAGTCAGCCCCAGCATTTT.

V usage is TRBV10-3 and J usage is TRBJ2-1; D not certain. Germline V gives CDR1 ENHRY, CDR2 SYGVKD. CDR3 size: 11 residues. V shed 6 bases and J shed 5 bases, with 5 bases lying between them. The CDR3 nucleotides are TGTGCCATCAGCGGTGACAATGAGCAGTTCTTC. Protein product: CAISGDNEQFF.

The chain combines TRBV9 with TRBJ1-4; D ambiguous. This CDR3 has 13 residues. V was clipped by 4 bases and J by 6 bases, with 10 bases between them. The germline gives CDR1 SGDLS, CDR2 YYNGEE. The CDR3 sequence is CASSRKGHEKLFF. The DNA of the CDR3 is TGTGCCAGCAGCAGAAAGGGCCATGAAAAACTGTTTTTT.

The chain recombines TRBV25-1 with TRBJ1-4; tentatively, D is TRBD1 (5 bases). This CDR3 is 13 amino acids long. Germline CDR1 is MGHDK and CDR2 is SYGVNS. The V end lost 8 bases, the J end lost 7 bases, and 14 bases lay between the germline ends. CDR3 protein: CASYGQSSEKLFF. The DNA for the CDR3 is TGTGCCAGCTATGGACAATCCTCTGAAAAACTGTTTTTT.

V usage is TRBV7-3 and J usage is TRBJ2-7; 9 positions agree with TRBD2. CDR1 is SGHTA, CDR2 FQGTGA, per germline. V dropped 2 bases and J dropped 1; count of bases not matched to a gene: 12. CDR3 length: 18 amino acids. The CDR3 here is CASSLFPPTTSGSYEQYF. The CDR3 DNA follows: TGTGCCAGCAGCTTATTTCCCCCCACTACTAGCGGGTCCTACGAGCAGTACTTC.

The J gene is TRBJ1-1, the V gene TRBV7-3, with a possible D match to TRBD1 (5 bases). Trimming removed 6 bases from V and 0 bases from J, with 8 bases in between. The CDR3 length is 13 residues. Germline V gene data show CDR1 as SGHTA and CDR2 as FQGTGA. CDR3 sequence reads: CASRSGMNTEAFF. CDR3 DNA sequence: TGTGCCAGCAGGTCAGGGATGAACACTGAAGCTTTCTTT.

The V and J genes are TRBV4-2 and TRBJ2-7; 8 bases align to TRBD1. V was clipped by 1 base and J by 5 bases; unmatched bases: 7. The germline gives CDR1 LGHNA, CDR2 YNFKEQ. This CDR3 region has 15 residues. CDR3 DNA: TGTGCCAGCAGCCAAGGCCCCCAGGGGGCCGACGAGCAGTACTTC. The encoded protein is CASSQGPQGADEQYF.

The chain joins TRBV5-6 to TRBJ2-7, with D possibly being TRBD1 (6 bases). Germline CDR1 and CDR2: SGHDT and YYEEEE. Trimming left V 0 bases short and J 4 bases short, with 8 bases between. This CDR3 spans 13 amino acids. The CDR3 DNA reads TGTGCCAGCAGCTTGGGGGGGCCTTACGAGCAGTACTTC. Translated: CASSLGGPYEQYF. Supplemented by reference TRBV5-6 and TRBJ2-7, the full variable domain reads DAGVTQSPTHLIKTRGQQVTLRCSPKSGHDTVSWYQQALGQGPQFIFQYYEEEERQRGNFPDRFSGHQFPNYSSELNVNALLLGDSALYLCASSLGGPYEQYFGPGTRLTVT.

V usage is TRBV4-3 and J usage is TRBJ2-7; D gene ambiguous. CDR1 is LGHNA and CDR2 is YSLEER in the germline V gene. V lost 0 bases and J 1 base, leaving 7 bases between the germline ends. This CDR3 is built from 14 residues. CDR3 nucleotide sequence: TGCGCCAGCAGCCAAGATCGTCGGTCCTACGAGCAGTACTTC. Its protein product is CASSQDRRSYEQYF.

In its sample, this clone was seen once. CDR3 nucleotide sequence: TGTGCCACCAGCCACCGGGACAGGGGTTCTAGCGGGGAGCTGTTTTTT. Its translation is CATSHRDRGSSGELFF. V gene TRBV24-1 combines with J gene TRBJ2-2; 10 nucleotides align to TRBD1. The germline V gene encodes CDR1 KGHDR and CDR2 SFDVKD. V was clipped by 7 bases and J by 7 bases; unmatched bases: 11. The CDR3 spans 16 residues.

This chain uses TRBV7-8 with TRBJ2-7, with no clear D. This CDR3 is built from 11 residues. V lost 5 bases, J lost 4 bases, and 6 bases lay in between. Germline CDR1 SGHVS, CDR2 FQNEAQ. The CDR3 region is CASSPAYEQYF. DNA of the CDR3: TGTGCCAGCAGCCCTGCATACGAGCAGTACTTC.

V usage is TRBV7-6 and J usage is TRBJ2-7; D is perhaps TRBD1 (6 bases). V was cut by 2 bases and J by 3 bases, with 11 bases left in between. Germline V gene data show CDR1 as SGHVS and CDR2 as FNYEAQ. The CDR3 extends over 14 amino acids. The CDR3: CASSLQGSGYEQYF. CDR3 nucleotide sequence: TGTGCCAGCAGCTTACAGGGGTCGGGCTACGAGCAGTACTTC. Filled out from reference TRBV7-6 and TRBJ2-7, the complete variable domain reads GAGVSQSPRYKVTKRGQDVALRCDPISGHVSLYWYRQALGQGPEFLTYFNYEAQQDKSGLPNDRFSAERPEGSISTLTIQRTEQRDSAMYRCASSLQGSGYEQYFGPGTRLTVT.

This chain joins TRBV7-9 and TRBJ2-1; 10 bases fit TRBD2. The CDR3 runs to 19 residues. The ends lost 4 bases at V and 9 bases at J; junction bases unmatched: 21. CDR1 and CDR2 (germline): SEHNR, FQNEAQ (reference sequence). The chain's CDR3 is CASSSDRVMILAGAPEQFF. The CDR3 DNA follows: TGTGCCAGCAGCTCGGACAGGGTTATGATCCTAGCGGGAGCTCCTGAGCAGTTCTTC.

The chain recombines TRBV6-5 with TRBJ2-3; tentative D call: TRBD2 (6 bases). The CDR3 covers 15 residues. CDR1 is MNHEY and CDR2 is SVGAGI in the germline V gene. V was trimmed by 8 bases and J by 8 bases, leaving 23 bases between them. The CDR3 DNA reads TGTGCCAGCGCCGACCGGGACTTATCAGCGGGTACGCAGTATTTT. It is translated as CASADRDLSAGTQYF.

The genes are TRBV5-6 and TRBJ2-7; 11 bases line up with TRBD1. With 4 bases clipped from V and 2 bases from J, the junction kept 5 bases outside the gene matches. This CDR3 has 15 residues. Germline CDR1 SGHDT, CDR2 YYEEEE. The chain's CDR3 is CASSAGTGGTYEQYF. CDR3 coding DNA: TGTGCCAGCAGCGCAGGGACAGGGGGTACCTACGAGCAGTACTTC.

The chain has TRBV12-3 or TRBV12-4 and TRBJ2-7; weak D call: TRBD2 (6 bases). This CDR3 region has 13 residues. The V end lost 3 bases, the J end lost 2 bases, and 8 bases lay between the germline ends. The CDR3 region has the DNA TGTGCCAGCAGTTTCGGCGGGACCTACGAGCAGTACTTC. This sequence encodes CASSFGGTYEQYF.

V is TRBV7-9 and J is TRBJ2-1; 12 nucleotides match TRBD2. Unmatched junction bases numbered 6, after V lost 1 base and J lost 5 bases. The CDR3 extends over 17 amino acids. Germline assignment: CDR1 SEHNR and CDR2 FQNEAQ (reference sequence). Here the CDR3 reads CASSLGASGGADNEQFF. The CDR3 DNA sequence: TGTGCCAGCAGCTTAGGAGCTAGCGGGGGGGCTGACAATGAGCAGTTCTTC.

This clone was seen a handful of times. V gene TRBV11-3 combines with J gene TRBJ2-2; D possibly corresponds to TRBD2 (6 bases). The CDR3 runs to 19 residues. Germline V CDR1 and CDR2: SGHNT, YENEEA. V lost 3 bases to trimming and J lost 1 base, with 21 bases between them. CDR3 region: CASSFWLGAREQNTGELFF. Written as DNA, the CDR3 is TGTGCCAGCAGCTTTTGGCTGGGAGCGCGGGAACAGAACACCGGGGAGCTGTTTTTT.

The chain couples TRBV27 to TRBJ1-2; TRBD1 matches at 9 bases. The V gene's germline CDR1 is MNHEY and CDR2 SMNVEV (reference sequence). This CDR3 spans 13 amino acids. The V and J ends lost 6 bases and 8 bases, in that order; junction bases with no gene match: 7. CDR3 region: CASSHRGLEGYTF. The CDR3 DNA reads TGTGCCAGCAGCCACAGGGGGCTGGAAGGCTACACCTTC.

The rearrangement links TRBV19 to TRBJ2-1; no reliable D call. V gave up 6 bases and J gave up 5 bases, with 11 bases separating them. Per the germline V gene, CDR1 is LNHDA and CDR2 is SQIVND (reference sequence). The CDR3 sequence is 13 residues long. CDR3: CASSHLSNNEQFF. CDR3 in DNA: TGTGCCAGTAGCCACCTCTCAAACAATGAGCAGTTCTTC.

The chain combines TRBV24-1 with TRBJ2-3; D is undetermined. Between the trimmed V and J ends, which lost 2 bases and 2 bases, there was a span of 7 bases. The CDR3 length is 14 residues. Germline CDR1 and CDR2: KGHDR and SFDVKD. CDR3 bases: TGTGCCACCAGTGATTGGCAGTCCACAGATACGCAGTATTTT. This encodes CATSDWQSTDTQYF.

The chain joins TRBV6-5 to TRBJ1-6, with a possible D match to TRBD1 (6 bases). V was cut by 4 bases and J by 15 bases, with 19 bases left in between. This CDR3 has 14 amino acids. Germline assignment: CDR1 MNHEY and CDR2 SVGAGI. In DNA form, the CDR3 reads TGTGCCAGCAGTTTAGAGGTTGCACAGGGCCACCTCCACTTT. Translation: CASSLEVAQGHLHF.